This T cell receptor (beta chain) was retrieved from a study of blood T cell repertoires in COVID-19. Study background: Acute-phase and convalescent COVID-19 samples originated in the United States, Italy and Spain. Sources were T cells, B-cell-depleted T cells, or PBMCs; the material itself was cDNA or gDNA.

Germline values: CDR1 SGHTA, CDR2 FQGNSA. The CDR3 sequence is 15 residues long. Trimming cost V 1 base and J 6 bases, with 13 bases left between them. Original handling: It was from reference gene primer amplification that nucleated cell counts were estimated. Only in-frame clones appear in the TCRdb table, and some are missing; sequencing was by immunoSEQ multiplex PCR. V and J calls and clone size are as listed in that table; D and trimming were resolved from the DNA. The repertoire holds around 200,000 clones, with 80% to 90% as singletons. The chain links TRBV7-2 to TRBJ2-1; D is possibly TRBD2 (5 bases). The receptor was isolated from a man in his fifties or sixties with active or convalescent COVID-19. The specimen was peripheral blood. This chain's CDR3 is CASSLEGLALNEQFF. The CDR3 DNA reads TGTGCCAGCAGCTTAGAAGGGCTAGCCCTCAATGAGCAGTTCTTC.